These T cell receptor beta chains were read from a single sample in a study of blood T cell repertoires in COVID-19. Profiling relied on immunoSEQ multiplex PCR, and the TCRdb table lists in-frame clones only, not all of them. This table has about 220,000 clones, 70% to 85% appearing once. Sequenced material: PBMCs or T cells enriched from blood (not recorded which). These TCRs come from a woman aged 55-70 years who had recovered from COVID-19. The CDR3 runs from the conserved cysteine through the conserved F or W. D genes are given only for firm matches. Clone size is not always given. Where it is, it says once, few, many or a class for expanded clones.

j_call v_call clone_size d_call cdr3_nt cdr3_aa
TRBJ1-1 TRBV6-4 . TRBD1 TGTGCCAGCAGAGTGGAGGGGGCTAAGAACACTGAAGCTTTCTTT CASRVEGAKNTEAFF
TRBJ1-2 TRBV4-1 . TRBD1 TGCGCCAGCAGCCCATCGGGACAGGGGGCTTGGGGCTACACCTTC CASSPSGQGAWGYTF
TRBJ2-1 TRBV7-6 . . TGTGCCAGCAGCTTAGCGCTCCCAGCGGGCAATGAGCAGTTCTTC CASSLALPAGNEQFF
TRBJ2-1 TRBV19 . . TGTGCCAGTAGTAAGGGAGGGGGCTACAATGAGCAGTTCTTC CASSKGGGYNEQFF
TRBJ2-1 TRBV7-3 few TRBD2 TGTGCCAGCAGCTTAGATACGGGGGGGATTGATGAGCAGTTCTTC CASSLDTGGIDEQFF
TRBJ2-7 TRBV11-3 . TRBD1 TGTGCCAGCAGCCGGGCCAGGGGGATCGAGCAGTACTTC CASSRARGIEQYF
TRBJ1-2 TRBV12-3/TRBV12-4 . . TGTGCCAGCAGTTCTAGGGGCTATGGCTACACCTTC CASSSRGYGYTF
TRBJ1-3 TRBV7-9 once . TGTGCCAGCAGCAGAGGGCGGGGAAGCTCTGGAAACACCATATATTTT CASSRGRGSSGNTIYF
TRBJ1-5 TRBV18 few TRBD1 TGTGCCAGCTCAGCGGGACAGGGTGCTCCTCAGCCCCAGCATTTT CASSAGQGAPQPQHF
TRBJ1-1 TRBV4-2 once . TGTGCCAGCAGCCGGGGAGGGGCCGACACTGAAGCTTTCTTT CASSRGGADTEAFF
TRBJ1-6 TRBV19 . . TGTGCCAGTAGTATGCAGTCAAGCTCCTATAATTCACCCCTCCACTTT CASSMQSSSYNSPLHF
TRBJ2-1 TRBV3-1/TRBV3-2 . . TGTGCCAGCAGCCAACAACAGCAAACCAATGAGCAGTTCTTC CASSQQQQTNEQFF
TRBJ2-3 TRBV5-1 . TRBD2 TGCGCCAGCAGCCCCCGAGCGGGGGGTAGCACAGATACGCAGTATTTT CASSPRAGGSTDTQYF
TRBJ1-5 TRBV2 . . TGTGCCAGCAGTGACCTGCCAGGGGTCGACAATCAGCCCCAGCATTTT CASSDLPGVDNQPQHF
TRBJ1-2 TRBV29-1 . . TGCAGCGTTGAGGATGTTGGGGCCGGCTATGGCTACACCTTC CSVEDVGAGYGYTF
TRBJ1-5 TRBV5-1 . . TGCGCCAGCAGCTTGGGCCCCTCGGGGGGGACCATTAATCAGCCCCAGCATTTT CASSLGPSGGTINQPQHF
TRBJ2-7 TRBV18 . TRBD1 TGTGCCAGCTCACCACCCGGACAGGGCTCCTACGAGCAGTACTTC CASSPPGQGSYEQYF
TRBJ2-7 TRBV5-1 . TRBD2 TGCGCCAGCAGCTGGACTAGCGGGAGGGACCACGAGCAGTACTTC CASSWTSGRDHEQYF
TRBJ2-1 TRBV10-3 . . TGTGCCATCAGTGAGGGACTGGGCACTGAGCAGTTCTTC CAISEGLGTEQFF
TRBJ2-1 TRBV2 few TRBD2 TGTGCCAGCAGTTATCCGGGACTAGCGGGAGCCCCCAATGAGCAGTTCTTC CASSYPGLAGAPNEQFF
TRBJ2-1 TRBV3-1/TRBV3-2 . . TGTGCCAGCAGCCAAGCCCGAAACAGCGAGCAGTTCTTC CASSQARNSEQFF
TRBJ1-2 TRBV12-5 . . TGTGCTAGTGGTTTGAGTACAGGGAATAACTATGGCTACACCTTC CASGLSTGNNYGYTF
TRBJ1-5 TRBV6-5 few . TGTGCCAGCAGCCGTGGCCCTCAGGGCAATCAGCCCCAGCATTTT CASSRGPQGNQPQHF
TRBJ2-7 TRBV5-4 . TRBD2 TGTGCCAGCAGCCTGGGGGGGGTTAGGAACGAGCAGTACTTC CASSLGGVRNEQYF
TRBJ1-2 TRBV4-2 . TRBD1 TGTGCCAGCAGCCCACGGACAGGGAGGGACTATGGCTACACCTTC CASSPRTGRDYGYTF
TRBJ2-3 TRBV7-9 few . TGTGCCAGCAGCATTGGGACTCAACCTAGCACAGATACGCAGTATTTT CASSIGTQPSTDTQYF
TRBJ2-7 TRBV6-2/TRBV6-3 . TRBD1 TGTGCCAGCAGCTCTAAGGACAGGGGGTACTCTACCTACGAGCAGTACTTC CASSSKDRGYSTYEQYF
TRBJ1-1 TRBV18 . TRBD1 TGTGCCAGCTCATTCGAGACAGGGTTGGGCACTGAAGCTTTCTTT CASSFETGLGTEAFF
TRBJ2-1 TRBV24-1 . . TGTGCCACCAGTGATTCCGGGACTTTCAATGAGCAGTTCTTC CATSDSGTFNEQFF
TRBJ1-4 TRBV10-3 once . TGTGCCATCAGTGAGTCCCGACAGTTTAATGAAAAACTGTTTTTT CAISESRQFNEKLFF
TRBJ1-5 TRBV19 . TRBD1 TGTGCCAGTAGTATGACAGGGGGCAGCAATCAGCCCCAGCATTTT CASSMTGGSNQPQHF
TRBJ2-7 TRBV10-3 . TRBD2 TGTGCCATCAATATGGAGCGGGAGACTGAGCAGTACTTC CAINMERETEQYF
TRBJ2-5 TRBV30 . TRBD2 TGTGCCTGGAGTACGGCTAGCGGGGGGGCATTAGAGACCCAGTACTTC CAWSTASGGALETQYF
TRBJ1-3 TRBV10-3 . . TGTGCCATCAGTGAGACGGGGGGCCGCGTCACCATATATTTT CAISETGGRVTIYF
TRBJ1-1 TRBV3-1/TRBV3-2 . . TGTGCCAGCAGCCAAGGGCACCTCGTTGAAGCTTTCTTT CASSQGHLVEAFF
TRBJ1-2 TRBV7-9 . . TGTGCCAGCAGCTTAGAGCACGGGGGGCGCCAGAATGGCTACACCTTC CASSLEHGGRQNGYTF
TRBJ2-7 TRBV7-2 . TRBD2 TGTGCCAGCGCCCTAGCGGGAGGGCAGAGCTCCTACGAGCAGTACTTC CASALAGGQSSYEQYF
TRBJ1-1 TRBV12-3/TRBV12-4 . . TGTGCCAGCAGTAGGACTGTGACTGAAGCTTTCTTT CASSRTVTEAFF
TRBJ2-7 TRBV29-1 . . TGCAGCGTGACCTCGAGGGGGGGCGTAGGCTACGAGCAGTACTTC CSVTSRGGVGYEQYF
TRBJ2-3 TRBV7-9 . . TGTGCCAGCAGCGCCCAGGGGATTGCAGATACGCAGTATTTT CASSAQGIADTQYF
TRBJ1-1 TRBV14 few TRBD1 TGTGCCAGCAGCCCCCGGACAGGGGGCAGCACTGAAGCTTTCTTT CASSPRTGGSTEAFF
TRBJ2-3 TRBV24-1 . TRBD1 TGTGCCACCAGTGACCCCCGGACAGGGGTCCCAGATACGCAGTATTTT CATSDPRTGVPDTQYF
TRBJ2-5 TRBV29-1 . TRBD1 TGCAGCGCCGAGAGGGGGCAGAAGACCCAGTACTTC CSAERGQKTQYF
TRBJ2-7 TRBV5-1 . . TGCGCCAGCAGCGCGGGGCCCTCCCTGAACGAGCAGTACTTC CASSAGPSLNEQYF
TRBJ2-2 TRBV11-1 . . TGTGCCAGCGAGGCGCTAAACACCGGGGAGCTGTTTTTT CASEALNTGELFF
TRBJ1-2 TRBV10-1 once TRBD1 TGCGCCAGCGTCAGGGGGCAAGGGTTTGGCTACACCTTC CASVRGQGFGYTF
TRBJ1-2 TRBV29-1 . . TGCAGCGTGGGGCCTCCGGGGGTGAGGAACTATGGCTACACCTTC CSVGPPGVRNYGYTF
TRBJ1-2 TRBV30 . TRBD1 TGTGCCTGGAGTGATCAACGGACAGGGAACTATGGCTACACCTTC CAWSDQRTGNYGYTF
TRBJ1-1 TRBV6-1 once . TGTGCCAGCAGTGAAGATTCCGGGAACACTGAAGCTTTCTTT CASSEDSGNTEAFF
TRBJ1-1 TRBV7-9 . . TGTGCCAGCAGCTTAGTAGGGGTTGAAGCTTTCTTT CASSLVGVEAFF
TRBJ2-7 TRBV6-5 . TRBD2 TGTGCCGGGAGGGACGGCTCCTACGAGCAGTACTTC CAGRDGSYEQYF
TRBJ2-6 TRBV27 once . TGTGCCAGCAGTTTTTGGAGCTCTGGGGCCAACGTCCTGACTTTC CASSFWSSGANVLTF
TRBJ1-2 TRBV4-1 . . TGCGCCAGCAGCCAAGGCAGGGATAGGGGCTACACCTTC CASSQGRDRGYTF
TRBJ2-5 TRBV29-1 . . TGCAGCGTTGACCCCGTCCGAGAGACCCAGTACTTC CSVDPVRETQYF
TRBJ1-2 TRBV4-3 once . TGCGCCAGCAGCCAATCAGGCAGTAACTATGGCTACACCTTC CASSQSGSNYGYTF